This is a list of T cell receptor beta chains from one sample in a study of CD8 T cells in Susac syndrome. MiXCR, applied by TCRdb to the immunoSEQ multiplex PCR reads, yields one record per CDR3 protein. The sample has fewer than 150,000 distinct CDR3 sequences, nearly 95% seen once. Material: CD8+ T cells from PBMCs. The source of these receptors is a human donor in good health. The CDR3 runs from the conserved cysteine through the conserved F or W. D genes are given only for firm matches. Not every row has a clone size; where given, it reads once, few, many or a size class.

d_call	clone_size	v_call	j_call	cdr3_nt	cdr3_aa
TRBD2	NA	TRBV2	TRBJ2-7	TGTGCCAGCAGTGGCGCTAGCGGGAGCGTCTCCTACGAGCAGTACTTC	CASSGASGSVSYEQYF
NA	NA	TRBV28	TRBJ1-4	TGTGCCAGCAGTCTGACACAAGGAAACGAAAAACTGTTTTTT	CASSLTQGNEKLFF
TRBD2	NA	TRBV27	TRBJ2-1	TGTGCCAGCAGTTTCGGGGCGGGAGGGAATGAGCAGTTCTTC	CASSFGAGGNEQFF
NA	NA	TRBV7-9	TRBJ1-5	TGTGCCAGCAGCTTAGGGTACAGAGACAATCAGCCCCAGCATTTT	CASSLGYRDNQPQHF
NA	NA	TRBV5-6	TRBJ2-7	TGTGCCAGCAGCTTGCGCCCATTGGAGCAGTACTTC	CASSLRPLEQYF
NA	NA	TRBV7-7	TRBJ2-5	TGTGCTAGCAGCTCTGCCCCGGGACAACAAGAGACCCAGTACTTC	CASSSAPGQQETQYF
NA	NA	TRBV6-2/TRBV6-3	TRBJ2-7	TGTGCCAGCTCTGGAGATCCATCCTACGAGCAGTACTTC	CASSGDPSYEQYF
NA	NA	TRBV29-1	TRBJ2-3	TGCAGCGTTGAAGAAGACGGGCCCCTAGATACGCAGTATTTT	CSVEEDGPLDTQYF
TRBD2	NA	TRBV7-2	TRBJ2-3	TGTGCCAGCAGCTCTTTGACTAGCGGGATTGAAGATACGCAGTATTTT	CASSSLTSGIEDTQYF
NA	NA	TRBV12-3/TRBV12-4	TRBJ2-2	TGTGCCAGCAGCCCGACCGATAGTACCGGGGAGCTGTTTTTT	CASSPTDSTGELFF
NA	NA	TRBV21-1	TRBJ2-7	TGTGCCAGCAGCAAACTAAGTCCTTCCTACGAGCAGTACTTC	CASSKLSPSYEQYF
NA	NA	TRBV27	TRBJ2-5	TGTGCCAGCAGTTTTTTGTCGGATATCCGACAAGAGACCCAGTACTTC	CASSFLSDIRQETQYF
NA	many	TRBV12-3/TRBV12-4	TRBJ2-1	TGTGCCAGCAGTTTCGGCAATGAGCAGTTCTTC	CASSFGNEQFF